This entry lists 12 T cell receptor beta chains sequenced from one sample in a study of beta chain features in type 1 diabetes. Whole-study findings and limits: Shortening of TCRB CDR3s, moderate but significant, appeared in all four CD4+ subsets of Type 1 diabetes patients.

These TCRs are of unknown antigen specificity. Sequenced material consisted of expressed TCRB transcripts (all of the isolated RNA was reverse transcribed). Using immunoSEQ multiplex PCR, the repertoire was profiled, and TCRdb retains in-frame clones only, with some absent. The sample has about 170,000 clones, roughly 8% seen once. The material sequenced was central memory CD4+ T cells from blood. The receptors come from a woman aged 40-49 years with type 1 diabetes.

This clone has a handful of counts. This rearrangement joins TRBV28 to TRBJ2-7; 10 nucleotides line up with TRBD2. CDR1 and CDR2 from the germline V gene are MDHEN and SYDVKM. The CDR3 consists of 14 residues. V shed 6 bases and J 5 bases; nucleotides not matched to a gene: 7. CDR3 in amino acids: CASRSTSGIHEQYF. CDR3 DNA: TGTGCCAGCAGGTCAACTAGCGGGATCCACGAGCAGTACTTC.

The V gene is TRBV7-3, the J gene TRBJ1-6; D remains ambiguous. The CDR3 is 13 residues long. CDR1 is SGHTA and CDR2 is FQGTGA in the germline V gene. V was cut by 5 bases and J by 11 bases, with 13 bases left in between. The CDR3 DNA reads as TGTGCCAGCAGCCTTACGGGGAATCCACCCCTCCACTTT. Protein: CASSLTGNPPLHF.

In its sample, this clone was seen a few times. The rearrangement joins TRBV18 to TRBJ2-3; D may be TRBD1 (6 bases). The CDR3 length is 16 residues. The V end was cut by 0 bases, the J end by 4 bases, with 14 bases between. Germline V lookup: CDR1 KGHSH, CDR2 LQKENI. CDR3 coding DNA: TGTGCCAGCTCACCACCGAATAACAGGGCCGCAGATACGCAGTATTTT. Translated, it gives CASSPPNNRAADTQYF.

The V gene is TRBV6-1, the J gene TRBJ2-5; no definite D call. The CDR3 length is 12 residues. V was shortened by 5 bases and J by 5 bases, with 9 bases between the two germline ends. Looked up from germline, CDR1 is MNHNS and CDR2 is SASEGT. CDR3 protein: CASSFPTETQYF. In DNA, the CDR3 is TGTGCCAGCAGTTTCCCTACGGAGACCCAGTACTTC.

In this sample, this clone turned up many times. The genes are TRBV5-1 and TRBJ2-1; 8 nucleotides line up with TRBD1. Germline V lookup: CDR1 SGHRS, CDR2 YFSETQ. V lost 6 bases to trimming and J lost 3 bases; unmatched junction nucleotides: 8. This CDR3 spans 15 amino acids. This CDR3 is CASKVGTGRYNEQFF. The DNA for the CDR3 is TGCGCCAGCAAGGTTGGGACAGGCCGCTACAATGAGCAGTTCTTC.

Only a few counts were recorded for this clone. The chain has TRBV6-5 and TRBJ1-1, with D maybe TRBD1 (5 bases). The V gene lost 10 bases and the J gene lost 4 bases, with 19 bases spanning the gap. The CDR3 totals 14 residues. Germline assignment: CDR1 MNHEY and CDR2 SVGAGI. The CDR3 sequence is CATTPLRGTTEAFF. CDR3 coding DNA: TGTGCCACCACACCCCTCCGGGGGACCACTGAAGCTTTCTTT.

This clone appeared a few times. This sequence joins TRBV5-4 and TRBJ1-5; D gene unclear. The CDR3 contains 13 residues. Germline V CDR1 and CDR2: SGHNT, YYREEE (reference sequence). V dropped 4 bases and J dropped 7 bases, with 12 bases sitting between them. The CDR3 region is CASSQVTGQPQHF. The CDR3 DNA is TGTGCCAGCAGCCAAGTAACGGGGCAGCCCCAGCATTTT.

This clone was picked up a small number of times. The CDR3 here is CASSQGQGRANEQFF. The CDR3 DNA reads as TGTGCCAGCAGCCAGGGACAGGGGCGGGCCAATGAGCAGTTCTTC. The chain uses TRBV4-2 and TRBJ2-1; TRBD1 matches 10 bases. The germline V gene encodes CDR1 LGHNA and CDR2 YNFKEQ. Trimming took 3 bases from V and 6 from J; bases not matched to a gene: 5. This CDR3 is built from 15 residues.

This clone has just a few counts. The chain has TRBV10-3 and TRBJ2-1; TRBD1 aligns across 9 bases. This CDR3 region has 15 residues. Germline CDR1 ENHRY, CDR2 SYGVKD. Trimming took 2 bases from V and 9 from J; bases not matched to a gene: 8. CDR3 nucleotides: TGTGCCATCAGTGAGAACAGGGGGCCGATCGGTGAGCAGTTCTTC. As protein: CAISENRGPIGEQFF.

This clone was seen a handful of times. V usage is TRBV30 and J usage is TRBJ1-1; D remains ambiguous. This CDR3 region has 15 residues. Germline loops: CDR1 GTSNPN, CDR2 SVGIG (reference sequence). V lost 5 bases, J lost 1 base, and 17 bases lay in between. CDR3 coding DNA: TGTGCCTGGGCCCGCGAGGGTTGGGAGAACACTGAAGCTTTCTTT. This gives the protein CAWAREGWENTEAFF.

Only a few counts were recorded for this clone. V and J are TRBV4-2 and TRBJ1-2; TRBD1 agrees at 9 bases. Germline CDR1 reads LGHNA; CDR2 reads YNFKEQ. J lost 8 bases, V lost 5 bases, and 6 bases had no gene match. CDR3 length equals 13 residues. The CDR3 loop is CASSLGQGGGYTF. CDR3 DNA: TGTGCCAGCAGCTTGGGACAGGGAGGAGGCTACACCTTC.

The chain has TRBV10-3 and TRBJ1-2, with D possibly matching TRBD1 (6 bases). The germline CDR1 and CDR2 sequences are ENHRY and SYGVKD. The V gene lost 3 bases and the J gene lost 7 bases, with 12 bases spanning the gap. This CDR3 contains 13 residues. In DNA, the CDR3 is TGTGCCATCAGTGACAGGGGCGAGGGTGGCTACACCTTC. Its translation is CAISDRGEGGYTF.